The clone carrying this T cell receptor (beta chain) has just one count. This sample stems from a study of blood T cell repertoires in COVID-19. Turning to the study itself: PBMCs, B-cell-depleted T cells, or T cells provided the cDNA or gDNA that made up the material.

As processed by the authors: Estimation of nucleated cell counts was performed using reference gene primer amplification. The repertoire was sequenced with immunoSEQ multiplex PCR; TCRdb's copy has only in-frame clones and lacks some. The V and J calls and clone size come from that table; D and trimming were worked out from the DNA. The data hold 110,000 to 150,000 clones, with approximately 92% observed a single time. V was clipped by 1 base and J by 7 bases; unmatched bases: 6. Germline V gives CDR1 MNHNS, CDR2 SASEGT. This CDR3 comprises 15 residues. The source material was peripheral blood. The source of this sequence is a woman in her fifties or sixties with active COVID-19. The genes are TRBV6-1 and TRBJ1-4, with 7 bases aligning to TRBD1. CDR3 amino acids: CASSEVGNRGEKLFF. CDR3 coding DNA: TGTGCCAGCAGTGAAGTAGGGAACAGGGGTGAAAAACTGTTTTTT.